This TCR beta chain is drawn from a study of T cell repertoires in cytomegalovirus infection. The wider study: Public TCR beta signatures marked donors with CMV infection and the matching HLA.

The junction had 1 base not matched to a gene; V was cut back by 1 base and J by 6 bases. This CDR3 is 13 amino acids long. The germline gives CDR1 MNHEY, CDR2 SVGAGI. TCRdb re-called the reads through MiXCR, storing one row per CDR3 protein. Of approximately 990,000 distinct CDR3 sequences listed, roughly a third are singletons. Notes on this clonotype: Its antigen is currently unknown.

V usage is TRBV6-5 and J usage is TRBJ1-1; 8 bases are a match to TRBD1. The TCR sequence derives from a human donor in good health (CMV status not recorded). Some clones in this sample may be carry-over from other donors' samples. Material: cultured CD8+ T cells from PBMCs, obtained from culture after CMV antigen stimulation. DNA for the CDR3: TGTGCCAGCAGTTACTTGGGACAGGCTGAAGCTTTCTTT. It specifies CASSYLGQAEAFF.